The 26 T cell receptor beta chains reported below all come from one sample, sequenced in a study of shared clonotypes between healthy human individuals. TCRdb's table, derived via immunoSEQ multiplex PCR, lists solely in-frame clones and lacks some. The repertoire holds 1 million to 1.3 million clones, with around 78% as singletons. Sequenced: memory CD4+ T cells from PBMCs. The subset denotes: CD45RA-negative fraction. Source of these receptors: a young man in good health. Some clones in this sample may be carry-over from other donors' samples.

This clone has a handful of counts. The sample carries other DNA sequences with the same CDR3. The V and J genes are TRBV19 and TRBJ2-5; 9 nucleotides align to TRBD2. The CDR3 sequence is 15 residues long. CDR1 and CDR2 from the germline V gene are LNHDA and SQIVND (reference sequence). V was clipped by 5 bases and J by 5 bases; unmatched bases: 9. As DNA, the CDR3 is TGTGCCAGTAGTCGGCGGGAGGGCCTGGGGGAGACCCAGTACTTC. Its protein product is CASSRREGLGETQYF.

The genes are TRBV5-5 and TRBJ2-6; perhaps TRBD2 as D (7 bases). CDR1 SGHKS and CDR2 YYEKEE come from the germline V gene (reference sequence). The V end was cut by 1 base, the J end by 1 base, with 15 bases between. There are 18 residues in the CDR3. The CDR3 DNA sequence: TGTGCCAGCAGCTTGTTCCGGGGGGCGGAATCTGGGGCCAACGTCCTGACTTTC. Translated, it gives CASSLFRGAESGANVLTF.

V usage is TRBV11-2 and J usage is TRBJ1-3; no reliable D call. V lost 8 bases, J lost 3 bases, and 14 bases lay in between. The CDR3 consists of 14 residues. CDR1 SGHAT and CDR2 FQNNGV come from the germline V gene. Here the CDR3 reads CASGLGRIGNTIYF. CDR3 bases: TGTGCCAGCGGCCTCGGACGGATTGGAAACACCATATATTTT.

V and J are TRBV6-1 and TRBJ1-5; 7 nucleotides align to TRBD1. V lost 6 bases, J lost 0 bases, and 14 bases stayed unmatched. Germline CDR1 reads MNHNS; CDR2 reads SASEGT. The CDR3 runs to 18 residues. Here the CDR3 DNA reads TGTGCCAGCAGCGAAATTATCCCGGGACAGTATAGCAATCAGCCCCAGCATTTT. Its translation: CASSEIIPGQYSNQPQHF.

The genes are TRBV27 and TRBJ2-5, with D unresolved. This CDR3 has 14 residues. In germline, CDR1 is MNHEY, CDR2 SMNVEV (reference sequence). V lost 5 bases to trimming and J lost 2 bases, with 12 bases between them. CDR3 nucleotides: TGTGCCAGCAGTCAATGGGCAGCTCAAGAGACCCAGTACTTC. Protein sequence: CASSQWAAQETQYF.

The chain couples TRBV28 to TRBJ1-3; D might be TRBD1 (6 bases). V was shortened by 5 bases and J by 0 bases, with 14 bases between the two germline ends. Germline CDR1 MDHEN, CDR2 SYDVKM. The CDR3 consists of 16 residues. The CDR3 DNA reads as TGTGCCAGCAGTCCCCATGGGGGGGCCTCTGGAAACACCATATATTTT. Amino acids: CASSPHGGASGNTIYF.

This sequence joins TRBV28 and TRBJ1-5; D is unresolved. This CDR3 has 12 residues. Between the trimmed V and J ends, which lost 6 bases and 12 bases, there was a span of 15 bases. From germline, CDR1 is MDHEN and CDR2 SYDVKM. The CDR3, as DNA: TGTGCCAGCAGCCCCGGGAGCCCGGGCCAGCATTTT. It translates to CASSPGSPGQHF.

The CDR3 region has the DNA TGTGCCAGTAGTATGGGGCAGTACAATCAGCCCCAGCATTTT. Translation gives CASSMGQYNQPQHF. The V and J genes are TRBV19 and TRBJ1-5; TRBD1 is a possible D gene (5 bases). Trimming cost V 3 bases and J 3 bases, with 9 bases left between them. Germline CDR1 and CDR2: LNHDA and SQIVND (reference sequence). This CDR3 has 14 residues.

This chain uses TRBV5-1 with TRBJ2-5, with TRBD1 matching over 9 bases. CDR3 length equals 15 residues. Germline V gene data show CDR1 as SGHRS and CDR2 as YFSETQ. V shed 3 bases and J 2 bases; nucleotides not matched to a gene: 5. This CDR3 is CASSSGDREQETQYF. DNA for the CDR3: TGCGCCAGCAGCTCGGGGGACAGGGAACAAGAGACCCAGTACTTC. The full variable domain, its missing parts supplied by reference TRBV5-1 and TRBJ2-5, is KAGVTQTPRYLIKTRGQQVTLSCSPISGHRSVSWYQQTPGQGLQFLFEYFSETQRNKGNFPGRFSGRQFSNSRSEMNVSTLELGDSALYLCASSSGDREQETQYFGPGTRLLVL.

The chain carries TRBV11-3 and TRBJ1-1, with D unclear. Germline V gene lookup returns CDR1 SGHNT and CDR2 YENEEA. Trimming shortened V by 0 bases and J by 8 bases, and 10 bases separated the two germline ends. The CDR3 contains 13 residues. The CDR3 DNA is TGTGCCAGCAGCTTAGATGGGAATGCGGAAGCTTTCTTT. Residues: CASSLDGNAEAFF.

This sequence joins TRBV28 and TRBJ2-1; 7 nucleotides line up with TRBD1. Germline loops: CDR1 MDHEN, CDR2 SYDVKM. After removal of 5 bases from V and 0 bases from J, the junction contained 7 bases not matched to a gene. The CDR3 runs to 16 residues. CDR3 DNA: TGTGCCAGCAGTGCGTTACAGGGGAGCTCCTACAATGAGCAGTTCTTC. Translating it yields CASSALQGSSYNEQFF. The complete variable domain, with remaining parts taken from reference TRBV28 and TRBJ2-1, reads DVKVTQSSRYLVKRTGEKVFLECVQDMDHENMFWYRQDPGLGLRLIYFSYDVKMKEKGDIPEGYSVSREKKERFSLILESASTNQTSMYLCASSALQGSSYNEQFFGPGTRLTVL.

This chain connects TRBV11-2 to TRBJ2-1; 15 bases map to TRBD2. From germline, CDR1 is SGHAT and CDR2 FQNNGV. There are 16 residues in the CDR3. Unmatched junction bases numbered 8, after V lost 0 bases and J lost 14 bases. The CDR3 reads CASSLEGLAGGSGEFF. The DNA for the CDR3 is TGTGCCAGCAGCTTAGAGGGACTAGCGGGAGGATCCGGGGAGTTCTTC.

Turning to this clone: It may be a read error: a sequence one base away is much more abundant. The identical CDR3 is also encoded by other nucleotide sequences in the sample. The V and J genes are TRBV5-4 and TRBJ2-3; D perhaps matches TRBD2 (6 bases). The CDR3 length is 14 residues. CDR1 is SGHNT, CDR2 YYREEE, per germline (reference sequence). Trimming removed 4 bases at V and 1 base at J, with 10 bases between. The CDR3 DNA sequence: TGTGCCAGCAGCCCGGCTAGCGGCACAGATACGCAGTATTTT. Its translation: CASSPASGTDTQYF.

Worth noting for this clone: Other nucleotide sequences in the sample specify the same CDR3. The V and J genes are TRBV28 and TRBJ2-7; TRBD2 matches 11 bases. The CDR3 has 15 residues. Trimming took 5 bases from V and 3 from J; bases not matched to a gene: 6. Germline V gives CDR1 MDHEN, CDR2 SYDVKM. CDR3 sequence reads: CASSPSGRTIYEQYF. The CDR3 nucleotides read TGTGCCAGCAGTCCTAGCGGGAGGACGATCTACGAGCAGTACTTC.

J is TRBJ1-1 and V is TRBV9, with 11 bases matching TRBD1. Germline V lookup: CDR1 SGDLS, CDR2 YYNGEE. The V gene end was trimmed by 3 bases and the J gene end by 11 bases; junction bases not matched to a gene: 12. The CDR3 has 15 residues. The CDR3 DNA follows: TGTGCCAGCAGCGGGGAACCGGGACAGGGGGTCGGCGCTTTCTTT. Its translation is CASSGEPGQGVGAFF.

The chain links TRBV6-6 to TRBJ2-2; D may be TRBD2 (6 bases). V lost 0 bases and J lost 4, with 12 bases in between. The CDR3 totals 16 residues. The germline V gene has CDR1 MNHNY and CDR2 SVGAGI (reference sequence). The CDR3 loop reads CASSYSSPGATGELFF. The CDR3 nucleotides are TGTGCCAGCAGTTACTCGAGCCCGGGAGCCACCGGGGAGCTGTTTTTT.

As concerns this clone: This sample includes further DNA sequences coding for the same CDR3. The V gene is TRBV19, the J gene TRBJ1-2; D is ambiguous. Trimming left V 5 bases short and J 5 bases short, with 9 bases between. The CDR3 is 12 residues long. Germline-derived CDR1 and CDR2 are LNHDA and SQIVND (reference sequence). In DNA form, the CDR3 reads TGTGCCAGTAGTCTGGGAAGGTATGGCTACACCTTC. This sequence encodes CASSLGRYGYTF.

The J gene is TRBJ1-2, the V gene TRBV2, with 9 bases aligning to TRBD1. Losses at the gene ends were 3 bases for V and 8 bases for J; bases not matched to a gene: 10. Germline CDR1 and CDR2: SNHLY and FYNNEI. The CDR3 consists of 15 residues. CDR3 in DNA: TGTGCCAGCAGTGAGTCACGCGGGACAGGGAAAGGCTACACCTTC. It specifies CASSESRGTGKGYTF.

The V gene is TRBV11-2, the J gene TRBJ2-2, with 7 bases lining up with TRBD1. The V segment lost 6 bases and the J segment 5 bases; nucleotides outside the gene matches: 6. CDR1 is SGHAT, CDR2 FQNNGV, per germline. The CDR3 is 14 residues long. The CDR3 loop is CASSSYRGTGELFF. DNA for the CDR3: TGTGCCAGCAGTTCGTACAGGGGAACCGGGGAGCTGTTTTTT.

This rearrangement joins TRBV5-6 to TRBJ2-3; 7 nucleotides match TRBD1. The CDR3 length is 15 residues. Germline-derived CDR1 and CDR2 are SGHDT and YYEEEE. V trimming: 3 bases; J trimming: 5 bases; junction bases outside the gene matches: 9. The CDR3 DNA follows: TGTGCCAGCAGCTCGGTGGGACAGAAGAAAGATACGCAGTATTTT. Its translation: CASSSVGQKKDTQYF.

This clone is a singleton in its sample. J is TRBJ2-5 and V is TRBV28; D is tentatively TRBD1 or TRBD2 (5 bases each). CDR3 length: 13 amino acids. Germline values: CDR1 MDHEN, CDR2 SYDVKM. Trimming removed 8 bases from V and 5 bases from J, with 15 bases in between. The CDR3 spells CASVSLGVETQYF. CDR3 bases: TGTGCCAGCGTATCCCTGGGGGTGGAGACCCAGTACTTC.

As to this clone: The sample holds other DNA sequences that translate to the same CDR3. The chain combines TRBV9 with TRBJ2-1; TRBD2 aligns across 8 bases. This CDR3 spans 16 amino acids. V shed 0 bases, J shed 0 bases, and the junction held 2 bases outside the gene matches. CDR1 SGDLS and CDR2 YYNGEE come from the germline V gene. DNA for the CDR3: TGTGCCAGCAGCGTAGTAAGCGGGAGCTCCTACAATGAGCAGTTCTTC. This sequence encodes CASSVVSGSSYNEQFF.

This clone has a handful of counts. The rearrangement links TRBV5-4 to TRBJ2-3; D might be TRBD2 (6 bases). The CDR3 runs 16 residues. Trimming took off 2 bases at V and 2 bases at J, with 15 bases between the two ends. CDR1 and CDR2 (germline): SGHNT, YYREEE (reference sequence). This CDR3 reads CASSFSSGRTTDTQYF. In nucleotides, the CDR3 is TGTGCCAGCAGCTTTTCCAGCGGGCGGACCACAGATACGCAGTATTTT. The full variable domain, rest sourced from reference TRBV5-4 and TRBJ2-3, is ETGVTQSPTHLIKTRGQQVTLRCSSQSGHNTVSWYQQALGQGPQFIFQYYREEENGRGNFPPRFSGLQFPNYSSELNVNALELDDSALYLCASSFSSGRTTDTQYFGPGTRLTVL.

This clone appeared a few times. Other DNA variants within this sample encode the same CDR3. This chain links TRBV5-8 with TRBJ2-7, with 9 bases that match TRBD2. This CDR3 has 14 residues. The V and J ends lost 4 bases and 3 bases, in that order; junction bases with no gene match: 5. The V gene's germline CDR1 is SGHTS and CDR2 YDEGEE. CDR3 coding DNA: TGTGCCAGCAGCCTGAGACTAGCGGACTACGAGCAGTACTTC. Translated, it gives CASSLRLADYEQYF.

CDR3: CASSPRTSGIYNEQFF. The CDR3, as DNA: TGCGCCAGCAGCCCCCGAACTAGCGGGATCTACAATGAGCAGTTCTTC. This chain joins TRBV4-3 and TRBJ2-1; 10 positions agree with TRBD2. The V gene end was trimmed by 4 bases and the J gene end by 3 bases; junction bases not matched to a gene: 6. Germline V CDR1 and CDR2: LGHNA, YSLEER. CDR3 length: 16 amino acids.

The chain uses TRBV4-1 and TRBJ2-4; D is possibly TRBD2 (6 bases). The V end was cut by 0 bases, the J end by 15 bases, with 18 bases between. The CDR3 covers 14 residues. Germline CDR1 reads MGHRA; CDR2 reads YSYEKL. This CDR3 reads CASSQDRGAGTAYF. The CDR3 DNA sequence: TGCGCCAGCAGCCAAGATAGAGGGGCCGGGACTGCGTACTTC.